The 10 T cell receptor beta chains listed next were all sequenced from one sample in a study of patients and donors after allogeneic stem cell transplantation. TCRdb redid the calling of the RT-PCR reads with MiXCR, one entry per CDR3 protein. Of about 160,000 distinct CDR3 sequences in the sample, about 32% were seen once. The sequencing input was blood, either unsorted or a sorted T cell fraction (not recorded which). These receptors were taken from a human donor who was either an allogeneic HSCT recipient or a stem cell or donor lymphocyte infusion donor (not recorded which). It is not recorded whose cells these are; they may come from a transplant donor.

The chain has TRBV7-9 and TRBJ2-6; the D is unclear. CDR1 is SEHNR and CDR2 is FQNEAQ in the germline V gene (reference sequence). The CDR3 has 12 amino acids. The ends were cut back, 8 bases at V and 4 bases at J, with 6 bases in the middle. The CDR3 region is CASPRGANVLTF. In nucleotides, the CDR3 is TGTGCCAGCCCCAGGGGGGCCAACGTCCTGACTTTC.

This chain joins TRBV3-1 and TRBJ1-1; 9 bases align to TRBD1. V was pared by 0 bases and J by 12 bases, with 11 bases of the junction left unmatched. Germline CDR1 is LGHDT and CDR2 is YNNKEL (reference sequence). CDR3 size: 15 residues. The CDR3 region is CASSQDPGTGRITFF. CDR3 bases: TGTGCCAGCAGCCAAGACCCTGGGACAGGGAGAATAACTTTCTTT.

This clonotype was detected a few times. The CDR3 DNA is TGTGCCAGCAGCGTAGACAGGGGGGCTACTAATGAAAAACTGTTTTTT. This sequence encodes CASSVDRGATNEKLFF. The chain recombines TRBV9 with TRBJ1-4, with 8 nucleotides matching TRBD1. This CDR3 comprises 16 residues. The germline V gene has CDR1 SGDLS and CDR2 YYNGEE. V shed 0 bases and J 2 bases; nucleotides not matched to a gene: 3.

V is TRBV9 and J is TRBJ2-5; D remains unclear. This CDR3 region has 16 residues. The germline V gene encodes CDR1 SGDLS and CDR2 YYNGEE. The V gene lost 2 bases and the J gene lost 1 base, with 15 bases spanning the gap. In nucleotides, the CDR3 is TGTGCCAGCAGCGTTAGTTACAGTTCGGGCCAAGAGACCCAGTACTTC. Translation gives CASSVSYSSGQETQYF.

This clonotype was detected a few times. This sequence joins TRBV4-3 and TRBJ1-5; no definite D call. Germline lookup yields CDR1 LGHNA and CDR2 YSLEER. The V and J ends lost 0 bases and 0 bases respectively, with 6 bases between them. The CDR3 length is 15 residues. CDR3 amino acids: CASSQDLHSNQPQHF. CDR3 DNA sequence: TGCGCCAGCAGCCAAGATCTACATAGCAATCAGCCCCAGCATTTT.

This clonotype turned up a few times. The chain has TRBV5-1 and TRBJ1-1; D not resolved. Germline-derived CDR1 and CDR2 are SGHRS and YFSETQ. The CDR3 covers 15 residues. The V and J ends lost 0 bases and 5 bases respectively, with 14 bases between them. In DNA form, the CDR3 reads TGCGCCAGCAGCTTGGTTCTGCCACAAGGGACTGAAGCTTTCTTT. This codes for CASSLVLPQGTEAFF.

This clonotype was recorded a few times. The rearrangement joins TRBV12-3 or TRBV12-4 to TRBJ2-4; TRBD1 might be the D (6 bases). This CDR3 contains 15 residues. V lost 6 bases to trimming and J lost 7 bases, with 19 bases between them. In nucleotides, the CDR3 is TGTGCCAGCAGCCCTCCCGGACAGAGTGGGAACATTCAGTACTTC. It yields the protein CASSPPGQSGNIQYF.

This clonotype was found once. The V gene is TRBV7-9, the J gene TRBJ2-7; D perhaps matches TRBD1 (6 bases). V gave up 2 bases and J gave up 3 bases, with 8 bases separating them. Looked up from germline, CDR1 is SEHNR and CDR2 is FQNEAQ (reference sequence). The CDR3 sequence is 13 residues long. CDR3 loop: CASSLPTGYEQYF. Written as DNA, the CDR3 is TGTGCCAGCAGCTTACCGACAGGCTACGAGCAGTACTTC.

This clonotype has more than one count but fewer than ten. The chain is built from TRBV30 and TRBJ1-1, with 7 nucleotides matching TRBD1. The germline CDR1 and CDR2 sequences are GTSNPN and SVGIG (reference sequence). The CDR3 sequence is 13 residues long. After removal of 4 bases from V and 5 bases from J, the junction contained 7 bases not matched to a gene. CDR3 nucleotides: TGTGCCTGGACAAGGTCAGGGGGAACTGAAGCTTTCTTT. Translated: CAWTRSGGTEAFF.

V and J are TRBV3-1 and TRBJ1-5; TRBD1 matches at 8 bases. This CDR3 is 17 amino acids long. CDR1 LGHDT and CDR2 YNNKEL come from the germline V gene (reference sequence). V trimming: 4 bases; J trimming: 3 bases; junction bases outside the gene matches: 11. This CDR3 is CASSPGTGYGINQPQHF. CDR3 sequence (DNA): TGTGCCAGCAGCCCCGGGACAGGATATGGTATCAATCAGCCCCAGCATTTT.